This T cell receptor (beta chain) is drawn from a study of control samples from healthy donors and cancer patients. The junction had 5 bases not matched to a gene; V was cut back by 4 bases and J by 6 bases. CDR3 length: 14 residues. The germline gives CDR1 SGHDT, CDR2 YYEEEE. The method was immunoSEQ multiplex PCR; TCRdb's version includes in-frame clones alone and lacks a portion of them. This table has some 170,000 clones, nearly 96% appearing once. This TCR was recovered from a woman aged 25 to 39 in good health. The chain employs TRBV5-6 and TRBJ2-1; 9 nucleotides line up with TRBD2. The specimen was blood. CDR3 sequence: CASSAGTSFNEQFF. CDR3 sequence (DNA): TGTGCCAGCAGCGCCGGGACTAGCTTCAATGAGCAGTTCTTC.